The 3 T cell receptor beta chains below all came from one sample that was sequenced in a study of shared clonotypes between healthy human individuals. The data were produced by immunoSEQ multiplex PCR, yet TCRdb's version contains in-frame clones alone and is incomplete. The sample has over a million clones; 95% to 99% are singletons. The sample comprised naive CD4+ T cells sorted from blood. The subset here: CD45RA+ positively selected. These receptors were obtained from a man aged 30 to 45 in good health.

The gene calls are TRBV5-1 and TRBJ1-1; weak D call: TRBD1 (6 bases). The V end lost 0 bases, the J end lost 4 bases, and 16 bases lay between the germline ends. Germline lookup yields CDR1 SGHRS and CDR2 YFSETQ. The CDR3 length is 16 residues. The CDR3 nucleotides are TGCGCCAGCAGCTTGGTGACGGGGGCCGGGAGCACTGAAGCTTTCTTT. It is translated as CASSLVTGAGSTEAFF.

V is TRBV9 and J is TRBJ2-5, with 7 bases aligning to TRBD1. V lost 4 bases and J lost 7; bases outside the gene matches: 7. Germline V gene data show CDR1 as SGDLS and CDR2 as YYNGEE. The CDR3 runs 13 residues. CDR3 sequence reads: CASSLGTDGTQYF. In DNA form, the CDR3 reads TGTGCCAGCAGCTTAGGGACAGATGGGACCCAGTACTTC.

The V and J genes are TRBV6-1 and TRBJ2-7; a possible D gene is TRBD2 (5 bases). Trimming removed 5 bases from V and 4 bases from J, with 12 bases in between. Germline V gene lookup returns CDR1 MNHNS and CDR2 SASEGT. The CDR3 totals 13 residues. The CDR3: CASSLGRRYEQYF. The CDR3 DNA follows: TGTGCCAGCAGTCTGGGCCGGAGGTACGAGCAGTACTTC.